Presented here are 10 T cell receptor beta chains from one specimen sequenced in a study of cytomegalovirus exposure and HLA in healthy donors (TCRdb year 2017). Library construction relied on the immunoSEQ multiplex PCR assay. A mixture of 60 forward primers for TCR Vbeta segments and 13 reverse primers for TCR Jbeta segments was used in the multiplex PCR. TCRdb retrieved this table from immuneACCESS and kept in-frame rearrangements only. Not all clones are present; in checked studies, unresolved V genes account for under half, and no reason is known for the remainder. This sample comprises 150,000 to 200,000 clones, roughly 75% of them detected only once. The ten top clones hold roughly 7.1% of the sample. The sample was PBMCs. All receptors come from a woman aged 40 to 50 in good health and CMV-seropositive.

The chain links TRBV7-3 to TRBJ2-2; TRBD2 might be the D (5 bases). Trimming shortened V by 2 bases and J by 3 bases, and 7 bases separated the two germline ends. CDR1 is SGHTA and CDR2 is FQGTGA in the germline V gene. The CDR3 runs 14 residues. CDR3 loop: CASSLGSDTGELFF. The CDR3 DNA reads TGTGCCAGCAGCTTAGGTAGCGACACCGGGGAGCTGTTTTTT.

The chain recombines TRBV5-1 with TRBJ1-2; D is uncertain. Germline V gene lookup returns CDR1 SGHRS and CDR2 YFSETQ. The CDR3 is 14 amino acids. Trimming left V 3 bases short and J 1 base short, with 10 bases between. The DNA for the CDR3 is TGCGCCAGCAGCTCGAGTCAGGTTAACTATGGCTACACCTTC. Protein: CASSSSQVNYGYTF.

V usage is TRBV7-9 and J usage is TRBJ1-2, with D uncertain. Per germline, CDR1 SEHNR and CDR2 FQNEAQ (reference sequence). The CDR3 length is 15 residues. Between the trimmed V and J ends, which lost 1 base and 2 bases, there was a span of 11 bases. This chain's CDR3 is CASSLGYRENYGYTF. Written as DNA, the CDR3 is TGTGCCAGCAGCTTAGGATACCGGGAAAACTATGGCTACACCTTC.

V is TRBV29-1 and J is TRBJ2-2; 8 bases line up with TRBD1. The germline V gene encodes CDR1 SQVTM and CDR2 ANQGSEA. This CDR3 contains 14 residues. V shed 6 bases, J shed 1 base, and the junction held 4 bases outside the gene matches. The CDR3 is CSVRGTGNTGELFF. CDR3 in DNA: TGCAGCGTGAGAGGGACAGGGAACACCGGGGAGCTGTTTTTT.

The V and J genes are TRBV28 and TRBJ2-3, with 12 bases identical to TRBD2. The V gene end was trimmed by 5 bases and the J gene end by 3 bases; junction bases not matched to a gene: 9. There are 17 residues in the CDR3. CDR1 is MDHEN and CDR2 is SYDVKM in the germline V gene. The CDR3 spells CASSPALAGGPTDTQYF. The CDR3 DNA reads as TGTGCCAGCAGTCCGGCCCTAGCGGGAGGGCCGACAGATACGCAGTATTTT.

V gene TRBV6-6 combines with J gene TRBJ1-2; D may be TRBD1 (6 bases). This CDR3 is 13 amino acids long. Per the germline V gene, CDR1 is MNHNY and CDR2 is SVGAGI (reference sequence). Trimming took 7 bases from V and 4 from J, leaving 13 bases between them. The CDR3 region is CASTSQGLYGYTF. In nucleotides, the CDR3 is TGTGCCAGCACTTCACAGGGCCTCTATGGCTACACCTTC.

The chain combines TRBV27 with TRBJ2-2; 7 bases match TRBD1. The junction had 4 bases not matched to a gene; V was cut back by 3 bases and J by 0 bases. The CDR3 loop spans 16 amino acids. CDR1 MNHEY and CDR2 SMNVEV come from the germline V gene (reference sequence). This chain's CDR3 is CASSFTGAANTGELFF. DNA of the CDR3: TGTGCCAGCAGTTTTACAGGGGCCGCGAACACCGGGGAGCTGTTTTTT.

The chain employs TRBV15 and TRBJ2-4; 7 bases fit TRBD2. CDR1 and CDR2 (germline): LNHNV, YYDKDF (reference sequence). This CDR3 comprises 15 residues. V gave up 5 bases and J gave up 1 base; unmatched junction bases: 5. The CDR3 loop is CATSLGGTAKNIQYF. In DNA, the CDR3 is TGTGCCACCAGCCTGGGGGGGACGGCCAAAAACATTCAGTACTTC.

This clone appeared a few times. The chain has TRBV5-4 and TRBJ2-3; TRBD2 aligns across 14 bases. The CDR3 runs 17 residues. Germline V CDR1 and CDR2: SGHNT, YYREEE (reference sequence). With V trimmed by 4 bases and J by 6 bases, 10 bases remained unmatched. CDR3 nucleotides: TGTGCCAGCAGCCGCAGACTAGCGGGAGGGCGGGTGGATACGCAGTATTTT. It yields the protein CASSRRLAGGRVDTQYF.

This clone was counted only a few times. The rearrangement links TRBV6-6 to TRBJ2-7; TRBD1 is a possible D gene (6 bases). CDR1 is MNHNY, CDR2 SVGAGI, per germline (reference sequence). The CDR3 is 13 amino acids. Trimming removed 6 bases at V and 7 bases at J, with 16 bases between. CDR3 sequence (DNA): TGTGCCAGCAGCACACAACCGAGGGGGGAGCAGTACTTC. It encodes CASSTQPRGEQYF.